This T cell receptor (beta chain) is drawn from a study of blood T cell repertoires in COVID-19 (dated by TCRdb to 2020 to 2021). With regard to the full study: Collaborator samples came from the United States, Italy and Spain and covered acute and convalescent phases of COVID-19. The prospective study material was composed of cDNA or gDNA derived from T cells, B-cell-depleted T cells, or PBMCs. The dataset comprised deeply sampled blood TCRbeta repertoires from subjects exposed to, actively infected with, or recovered from COVID-19. The repertoires were made available in a free public database intended to serve as a resource for research on the immune response to SARS-CoV-2. The samples were drawn from the first 160 participants of the ongoing ImmuneRACE study and from some 1,300 subjects provided by 6 global collaborators. Nearly every sample came with metadata listing a de-identified subject ID, COVID-19 status, age in years and sex. Where available, HLA class I and class II types were obtained from metadata supplied by the sample provider rather than from assay-based typing. The paper's findings and limits, for the study overall: The quantity of clinical and demographic metadata differed by source and by participant and was supplied without curation.

The immunoSEQ Assay, a bias-controlled multiplex PCR, was used to amplify TCRbeta CDR3 regions from genomic DNA. On the study's bioinformatics: Nucleated cell counts per sample were estimated from amplification of reference gene primers within the assay. To quantify the absolute abundance of each unique TCRbeta CDR3 rearrangement, sequence reads were collapsed and filtered. Productive Simpson clonality was computed per sample as the square root of Simpson's diversity index over productive rearrangements. TCRdb carries this immuneACCESS record with in-frame sequences only. Its versions omit some clonotypes, under half of them owing to an unresolved V gene in the studies checked, with the rest unexplained. V, J and clone size reflect that table, while D and trimming were determined from the DNA. Present in this sample are 140,000 or so clones, more than 85% of which were seen just once. Of the sample, over 5% is held by the ten largest clones.

This clone was observed at least ten times. The antigen it binds to is not known. No much larger clone is present one base from it, and per-base qualities are unavailable. The CDR3 covers 14 residues, taking in both the cysteine and the phenylalanine. Only the CDR3 DNA is retained, 42 bases long and in frame from the first base. CDR1 and CDR2 were assigned from the germline V gene as MGHRA and YSYEKL. V was cut back by 0 bases and J by 10 bases, leaving a gap of 12 bases between them. Whole blood was collected in K2EDTA tubes by collaborating institutions according to the institutions' own protocols. For TCRbeta analysis, collaborators shipped samples in one of three forms: frozen whole blood, isolated PBMCs, or DNA extracted from either of those sample types.

This sequence uses TRBV4-1 and TRBJ1-4; the D gene cannot be named for sure. The receptor was derived from a human donor in a cohort sampled during active COVID-19. Specimen: peripheral blood. At the DNA level, the sequence is TGCGCCAGCAGCCAAGAAGGCGGCGGGAGAAAACTGTTTTTT. The translation is CASSQEGGGRKLFF.